This T cell receptor (beta chain) derives from a study of T cells in Graves' hyperthyroidism and ophthalmopathy. Study conclusions and caveats: Peripheral blood also featured most of the thyroid clonotypes expanded above 0.001.

Patients were excluded because of uncontrolled infection, other autoimmune disease, pregnancy or lactation. This clonotype has more than one count but fewer than ten. Its antigen is still unknown. Amplified regions were TCR beta CDR3 sequences from RNA transcripts. When the TCR CDR3 underwent first-round RT-PCR, the HTBI primer set was used. From the multiplex PCR reads, TCRdb called clonotypes with MiXCR, one entry per CDR3 protein. The table includes hundreds of thousands of distinct CDR3 sequences, over 40% detected once. This TCR was recovered from an adult man with Graves' disease, either hyperthyroidism or ophthalmopathy (not recorded which). The sequencing sample was made of peripheral blood or thyroid tissue (not recorded which).

CDR3 nucleotides: TGTGCCAGCAGCCAAGTGCGGGCTCCAGACTACGAGCAGTACTTC. It specifies CASSQVRAPDYEQYF. The chain is built from TRBV7-9 and TRBJ2-7, with D perhaps TRBD2 (5 bases). Germline values: CDR1 SEHNR, CDR2 FQNEAQ (reference sequence). Deletions cut 5 bases from V and 3 bases from J, with 17 bases between. The CDR3 is made up of 15 amino acids. Based on the CDR3 plus reference TRBV7-9 and TRBJ2-7, the full variable domain is DTGVSQNPRHKITKRGQNVTFRCDPISEHNRLYWYRQTLGQGPEFLTYFQNEAQLEKSRLLSDRFSAERPKGSFSTLEIQRTEQGDSAMYLCASSQVRAPDYEQYFGPGTRLTVT.